These T cell receptor beta chains were read from a single sample in a study of shared clonotypes between healthy human individuals. Data came from immunoSEQ multiplex PCR; TCRdb stores just in-frame clones and leaves some out. The table shows fewer than 500,000 clones, with about 79% occurring only once. The sequencing sample was made of PBMCs. The source of these receptors is a woman in her 40s in good health. Some clones in this sample may be carry-over from other donors' samples. The CDR3 runs from the conserved cysteine through the conserved F or W. D genes are given only for firm matches. Only some rows state a clone size, as once, few, many or a class for expanded clones.

V	D	J	size	DNA	CDR3
TRBV7-2	-	TRBJ2-3	-	TGTGCCAGCAGCTTGGGAACAACAGGGGATACGCAGTATTTT	CASSLGTTGDTQYF
TRBV5-1	TRBD2	TRBJ2-6	-	TGCGCCAGCAGCTTGGGCAGGCTAGCGGGGGCTGGGGCCAACGTCCTGACTTTC	CASSLGRLAGAGANVLTF
TRBV9	-	TRBJ1-1	-	TGTGCCAGCAGCGTCGGTGGGGCGTATAACACTGAAGCTTTCTTT	CASSVGGAYNTEAFF
TRBV5-1	-	TRBJ2-1	-	TGCGCCAGCAGCTTCGCCGCCCAGGGGTCCTACAATGAGCAGTTCTTC	CASSFAAQGSYNEQFF
TRBV30	-	TRBJ2-7	once	TGTGCCTGGACAGGGAATTCCTACGAGCAGTACTTC	CAWTGNSYEQYF
TRBV25-1	-	TRBJ2-2	-	TGTGCCACCCTGCCTAGCAGCACCGGGGAGCTGTTTTTT	CATLPSSTGELFF
TRBV29-1	-	TRBJ2-3	-	TGCAGCTATGGAGCGACGTCCTCCACAGATACGCAGTATTTT	CSYGATSSTDTQYF
TRBV10-2	TRBD1	TRBJ2-5	-	TGCGCCAGTCGACAGGGGGCTGGCGAGACCCAGTACTTC	CASRQGAGETQYF
TRBV19	TRBD1	TRBJ2-2	-	TGTGCCAGTAGTAATTGGGGACAGGGGACCGGGGAGCTGTTTTTT	CASSNWGQGTGELFF
TRBV10-3	-	TRBJ2-3	once	TGTGCCATCAGTGAGAAGGCTATGAGGACAGATACGCAGTATTTT	CAISEKAMRTDTQYF
TRBV7-3	TRBD1	TRBJ2-2	-	TGTGCCAGCAGCTTGGACAGGGACGGGACCGGGGAGCTGTTTTTT	CASSLDRDGTGELFF
TRBV5-1	TRBD2	TRBJ2-3	-	TGCGCCAGCAGCCCCAGCGGGACTACCGGCACAGATACGCAGTATTTT	CASSPSGTTGTDTQYF
TRBV7-2	-	TRBJ2-7	-	TGTGCCAGCAGCTTAGTCACCAGGTACGAGCAGTACTTC	CASSLVTRYEQYF
TRBV19	-	TRBJ1-2	-	TGTGCCAGTAGCGCGTCAGGGTTGGTAAGCTACACCTTC	CASSASGLVSYTF
TRBV4-1	-	TRBJ1-5	-	TGCGCCAGCAGCCGGGGCGCGAGCAATCAGCCCCAGCATTTT	CASSRGASNQPQHF
TRBV18	TRBD1	TRBJ2-7	-	TGTGCCAGCTCACCGGGGACAGGGGGACCCTACGAGCAGTACTTC	CASSPGTGGPYEQYF
TRBV11-3	TRBD1	TRBJ1-5	few	TGTGCCAGCAGCTTAGATCGGGGACAGGGGTTCAATCAGCCCCAGCATTTT	CASSLDRGQGFNQPQHF
TRBV19	TRBD1	TRBJ1-5	-	TGTGCCAGTACCTCGGACAGGACCTATCAGCCCCAGCATTTT	CASTSDRTYQPQHF
TRBV6-4	TRBD2	TRBJ2-1	-	TGTGCCAGCAGTGACACGGGACTACCCAACAATGAGCAGTTCTTC	CASSDTGLPNNEQFF
TRBV29-1	TRBD1	TRBJ2-1	-	TGCAGCCCTCCGGCCCGGGACAGGGCGAATGAGCAGTTCTTC	CSPPARDRANEQFF
TRBV7-9	TRBD2	TRBJ2-1	many	TGTGCCAGCAGCTTAACCCGACTAGCGGCCTTGTACAATGAGCAGTTCTTC	CASSLTRLAALYNEQFF
TRBV11-2	-	TRBJ2-7	-	TGTGCCAGCAGCTTTGCCGGCCCCGAGCAGTACTTC	CASSFAGPEQYF
TRBV5-1	TRBD2	TRBJ2-1	-	TGCGCCAGCACCTCGAAGAGCGGGAGGGCCTCTGAGCAGTTCTTC	CASTSKSGRASEQFF
TRBV19	TRBD1	TRBJ1-5	-	TGTGCCAGTAGTATCAAAGACGGGACAGGGTATCAGCCCCAGCATTTT	CASSIKDGTGYQPQHF
TRBV28	-	TRBJ1-4	-	TGTGCCAGCAGTCCCCCGGCGCTAAACGAAAAACTGTTTTTT	CASSPPALNEKLFF
TRBV14	-	TRBJ2-5	-	TGTGCCAGCAGCCGGACACGAGAGACCCAGTACTTC	CASSRTRETQYF
TRBV18	TRBD2	TRBJ2-2	few	TGTGCCAGCTCACCAGGGGGGGATTACGGGCAGGAGAACACCGGGGAGCTGTTTTTT	CASSPGGDYGQENTGELFF
TRBV28	-	TRBJ1-5	-	TGTGCCAGCCAGGAGTTAGAACAGCCCCAGCATTTT	CASQELEQPQHF
TRBV30	TRBD1	TRBJ2-7	-	TGTGCCTGGAGTAGGGGGACAGGGGCCTACGAGCAGTACTTC	CAWSRGTGAYEQYF
TRBV27	TRBD2	TRBJ2-1	-	TGTGCCAGCAGTGCACTGGGTAGCGGGAGCTCCTACAATGAGCAGTTCTTC	CASSALGSGSSYNEQFF
TRBV6-5	-	TRBJ2-5	-	TGTGCCAGTAGGAGGGCGGGACGTGAGACCCAGTACTTC	CASRRAGRETQYF
TRBV27	-	TRBJ2-1	few	TGTGCCAGCATAACCGGGGACTCCAATGAGCAGTTCTTC	CASITGDSNEQFF
TRBV7-2	TRBD1	TRBJ2-1	-	TGTGCCAGCAGTCCGCTCGGGACAGGGGGCGATTACAATGAGCAGTTCTTC	CASSPLGTGGDYNEQFF
TRBV9	TRBD1	TRBJ1-2	-	TGTGCCAGCAGCCGGACAGGCACCTATGGCTACACCTTC	CASSRTGTYGYTF
TRBV5-1	TRBD1	TRBJ1-2	-	TGCGCCAGCAGCTTTGCCGGACAGGACTATGGCTACACCTTC	CASSFAGQDYGYTF
TRBV6-1	-	TRBJ2-7	once	TGTGCCAGCAGCTTCACCGGGACCGACCCCGAGCAGTACTTC	CASSFTGTDPEQYF
TRBV6-5	-	TRBJ2-5	-	TGTGCCAGCGCGAGCCCGGGCGGGGAGACCCAGTACTTC	CASASPGGETQYF
TRBV5-1	TRBD2	TRBJ2-7	-	TGCGCCAGCAGCCCCTGGACAGGTGGACTAGCGGGAAACTCCTACGAGCAGTACTTC	CASSPWTGGLAGNSYEQYF
TRBV4-2	-	TRBJ1-5	-	TGTGCCAGCAGCCAAGATAGCAATCAGCCCCAGCATTTT	CASSQDSNQPQHF
TRBV28	TRBD2	TRBJ2-5	many	TGTGCCAGCAGTTTAGCGGGAGATGTAGAGACCCAGTACTTC	CASSLAGDVETQYF
TRBV6-1	-	TRBJ2-5	-	TGTGCCAGCAGTGAAGCAAGGGGTCGGGTGACCCAGTACTTC	CASSEARGRVTQYF
TRBV7-8	-	TRBJ2-5	-	TGTGCCAGCAGCCCCAGAGCACTAGGGCGGGAGACCCAGTACTTC	CASSPRALGRETQYF
TRBV4-2	-	TRBJ1-5	few	TGTGCCAGCAGCCAGGCAGGGAATCAGCCCCAGCATTTT	CASSQAGNQPQHF
TRBV4-2	-	TRBJ2-7	many	TGTGCCAGCAGCCACAACGTTGAGACAGCCTACGAGCAGTACTTC	CASSHNVETAYEQYF
TRBV10-3	-	TRBJ1-2	-	TGTGCCATCAGTGACAGTAACTATGGCTATACCTTC	CAISDSNYGYTF
TRBV7-3	-	TRBJ2-3	-	TGTGCCAGCAGCTTAACGGGCGGATACACAGATACGCAGTATTTT	CASSLTGGYTDTQYF
TRBV5-1	-	TRBJ2-2	-	TGCGCCAGCAGCTTGGCCCAGGATACCCGGGAGCTGTTTTTT	CASSLAQDTRELFF
TRBV20-1	TRBD1	TRBJ2-5	-	TGCAGTGTCGTCAGGGGGCAGACCCAGTACTTC	CSVVRGQTQYF
TRBV4-3	-	TRBJ2-3	-	TGCGCCAGCAGCCAAGTACTGAAACGGGGCACCACAGATACGCAGTATTTT	CASSQVLKRGTTDTQYF
TRBV6-5	TRBD1	TRBJ2-7	few	TGTGCCAGCAGCCCCGGGACAGGGAATCGGGGGGAGCAGTACTTC	CASSPGTGNRGEQYF
TRBV7-2	TRBD1	TRBJ2-7	-	TGTGCCAGCAGCTTAGCCTTAGGTCGGACAGGGGGCGAGCAGTACTTC	CASSLALGRTGGEQYF
TRBV9	-	TRBJ2-2	-	TGTGCCAGCAGCGGAAACTTCGGCGGGGAGCTGTTTTTT	CASSGNFGGELFF
TRBV18	TRBD1	TRBJ1-1	-	TGTGCCAGCTCACCAGGACAGGGGGAAACTGAAGCTTTCTTT	CASSPGQGETEAFF
TRBV7-2	-	TRBJ2-1	-	TGTGCCAGCAGCTTAGGCGGTAGTTTTAGGGAGCAGTTCTTC	CASSLGGSFREQFF
TRBV29-1	TRBD1	TRBJ1-5	few	TGCAGCGTTGGGGACAGGGACAATCAGCCCCAGCATTTT	CSVGDRDNQPQHF
TRBV18	TRBD1	TRBJ2-7	-	TGTGCCAGCTCACCAGCGGACAGGGGATCCTACGAGCAGTACTTC	CASSPADRGSYEQYF
TRBV29-1	-	TRBJ2-1	-	TGCAGCGTTGAAGATGGGAGGGGGCCGGACAATGAGCAGTTCTTC	CSVEDGRGPDNEQFF
TRBV11-2	-	TRBJ1-1	-	TGTGCCAGCAGCTTAGCCCGAGGGGACACTGAAGCTTTCTTT	CASSLARGDTEAFF